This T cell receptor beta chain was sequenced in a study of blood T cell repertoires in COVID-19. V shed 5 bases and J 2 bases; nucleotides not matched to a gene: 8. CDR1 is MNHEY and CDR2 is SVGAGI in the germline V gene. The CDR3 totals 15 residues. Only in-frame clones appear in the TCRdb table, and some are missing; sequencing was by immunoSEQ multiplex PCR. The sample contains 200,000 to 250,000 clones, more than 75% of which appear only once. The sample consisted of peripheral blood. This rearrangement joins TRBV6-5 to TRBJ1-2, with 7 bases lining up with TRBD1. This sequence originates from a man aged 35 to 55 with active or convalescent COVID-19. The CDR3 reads CASSRQDRPNYGYTF. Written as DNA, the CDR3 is TGTGCCAGCAGTAGACAGGACAGGCCGAACTATGGCTACACCTTC.